This T cell receptor (beta chain) was recorded in a study of radiotherapy plus CTLA-4 blockade in lung cancer. Study background: With roughly 30% of patients having disease control, objective responses were seen in about 17%. Broader study findings: With interferon-beta, early dynamics of blood T cell clones were reported to best predict response.

Regarding this clone: Its antigen is currently unknown.

This table comes from immunoSEQ multiplex PCR, and its TCRdb copy is limited to in-frame clones, with some not included. The sample yields more than 80,000 clones, 70% to 90% seen once. Germline loops: CDR1 SGHKS, CDR2 YYEKEE (reference sequence). This CDR3 is built from 13 residues. V lost 0 bases and J 3 bases, leaving 5 bases between the germline ends. Material: peripheral blood, obtained from a patient treated with radiotherapy plus ipilimumab. The rearrangement uses TRBV5-5 and TRBJ2-3; unclear D gene. The TCR was taken from a human donor with non-small cell lung cancer that progressed on radiotherapy plus ipilimumab. Some clones in this sample may be carry-over from other donors' samples. The CDR3 is CASSLVWTDTQYF. The DNA for the CDR3 is TGTGCCAGCAGCTTGGTGTGGACAGATACGCAGTATTTT. Based on the CDR3 plus reference TRBV5-5 and TRBJ2-3, the full variable domain is DAGVTQSPTHLIKTRGQQVTLRCSPISGHKSVSWYQQVLGQGPQFIFQYYEKEERGRGNFPDRFSARQFPNYSSELNVNALLLGDSALYLCASSLVWTDTQYFGPGTRLTVL.